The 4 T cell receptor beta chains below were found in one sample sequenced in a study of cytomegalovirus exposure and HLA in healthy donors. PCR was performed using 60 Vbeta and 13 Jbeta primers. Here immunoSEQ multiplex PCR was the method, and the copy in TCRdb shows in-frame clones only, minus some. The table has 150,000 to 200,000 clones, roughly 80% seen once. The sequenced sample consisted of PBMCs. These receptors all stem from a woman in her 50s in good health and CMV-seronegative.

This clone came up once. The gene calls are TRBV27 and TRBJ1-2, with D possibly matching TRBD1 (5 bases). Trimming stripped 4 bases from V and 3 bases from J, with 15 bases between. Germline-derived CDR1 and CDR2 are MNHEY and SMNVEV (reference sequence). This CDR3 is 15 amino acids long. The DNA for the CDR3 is TGTGCCAGCAGTTCCCCGACCCGGGGGGACTATGGCTACACCTTC. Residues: CASSSPTRGDYGYTF.

CDR3 in amino acids: CASSQERALDTQYF. Here the CDR3 DNA reads TGTGCCAGCAGCCAAGAGCGGGCCCTAGATACGCAGTATTTT. V gene TRBV14 combines with J gene TRBJ2-3; a possible D gene is TRBD2 (5 bases). Germline V gene sequence: CDR1 SGHDN, CDR2 FVKESK. Between the trimmed V and J ends, which lost 0 bases and 5 bases, there was a span of 9 bases. The CDR3 contains 14 residues.

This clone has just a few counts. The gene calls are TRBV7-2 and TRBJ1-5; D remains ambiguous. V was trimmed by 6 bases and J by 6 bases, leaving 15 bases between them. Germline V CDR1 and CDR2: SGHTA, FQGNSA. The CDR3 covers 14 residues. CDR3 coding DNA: TGTGCCAGCAGACCATTCGGGGAGGCTCAGCCCCAGCATTTT. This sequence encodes CASRPFGEAQPQHF. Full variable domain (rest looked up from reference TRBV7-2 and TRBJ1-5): GAGVSQSPSNKVTEKGKDVELRCDPISGHTALYWYRQSLGQGLEFLIYFQGNSAPDKSGLPSDRFSAERTGGSVSTLTIQRTQQEDSAVYLCASRPFGEAQPQHFGDGTRLSIL.

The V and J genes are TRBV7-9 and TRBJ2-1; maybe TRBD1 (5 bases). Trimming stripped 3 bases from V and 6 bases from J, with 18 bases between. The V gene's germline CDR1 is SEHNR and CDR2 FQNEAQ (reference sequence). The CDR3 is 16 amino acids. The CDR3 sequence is CASSLTGPTQGNEQFF. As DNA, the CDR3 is TGTGCCAGCAGCTTGACCGGACCCACCCAGGGCAATGAGCAGTTCTTC. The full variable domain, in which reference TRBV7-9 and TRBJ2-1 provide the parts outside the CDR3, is DTGVSQNPRHKITKRGQNVTFRCDPISEHNRLYWYRQTLGQGPEFLTYFQNEAQLEKSRLLSDRFSAERPKGSFSTLEIQRTEQGDSAMYLCASSLTGPTQGNEQFFGPGTRLTVL.